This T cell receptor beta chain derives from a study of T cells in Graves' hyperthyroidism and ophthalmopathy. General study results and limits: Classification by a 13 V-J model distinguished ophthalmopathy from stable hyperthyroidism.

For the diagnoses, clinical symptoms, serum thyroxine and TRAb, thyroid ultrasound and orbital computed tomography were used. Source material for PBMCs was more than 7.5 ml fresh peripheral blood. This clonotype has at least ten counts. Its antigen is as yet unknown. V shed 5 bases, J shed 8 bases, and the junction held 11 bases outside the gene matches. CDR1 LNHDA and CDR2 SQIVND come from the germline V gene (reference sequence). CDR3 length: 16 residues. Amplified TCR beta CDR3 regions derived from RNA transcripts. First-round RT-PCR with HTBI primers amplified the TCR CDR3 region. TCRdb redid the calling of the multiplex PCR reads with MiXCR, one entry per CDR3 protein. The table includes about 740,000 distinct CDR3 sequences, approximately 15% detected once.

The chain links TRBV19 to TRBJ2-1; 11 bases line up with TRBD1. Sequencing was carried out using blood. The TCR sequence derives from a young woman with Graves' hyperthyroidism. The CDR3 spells CASSPGTGGMMDEQFF. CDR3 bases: TGTGCCAGTAGTCCGGGGACAGGGGGAATGATGGATGAGCAGTTCTTC.